This TCR beta chain was recorded in a study of Ad26.COV2.S vaccination and SARS-CoV-2 variants. Relative to its sample, this clone is medium-sized. The antigen remains unidentified. The study, taken as a whole, reports: A substantial breadth of spike-specific CD8+ and CD4+ T cell responses after vaccination has been reported.

Regarding treatment: some 19 received Ad26.COV2.S at low or high dose, single or two shots; about 5 received placebo; per-sample allocation not given. After the first vaccine or placebo injection, samples were drawn on day 63. V lost 1 base and J 6 bases, leaving 12 bases between the germline ends. Germline assignment: CDR1 SGHVS and CDR2 FQNEAQ. This CDR3 is built from 15 residues. Only in-frame clones appear in the TCRdb table, and some are missing; sequencing was by immunoSEQ multiplex PCR. This table holds some 410,000 clones, roughly 90% found once. Sequenced here: peripheral blood, sampled in a trial of Ad26.COV2.S vaccine versus placebo. The chain employs TRBV7-8 and TRBJ2-2; D is possibly TRBD2 (5 bases). The TCR sequence derives from a person aged 18 to 59 who received the Ad26.COV2.S COVID-19 vaccine or a placebo. The CDR3 loop is CASSLGVGGSGELFF. In DNA, the CDR3 is TGTGCCAGCAGCTTAGGGGTTGGCGGGTCCGGGGAGCTGTTTTTT.